These 9 T cell receptor beta chains were sequenced from one sample in a study of response to subunit inactivated influenza vaccine. One entry per CDR3 protein results from TCRdb running MiXCR on the RT-PCR reads. There are 250,000 to 350,000 distinct CDR3 sequences in the sample; about 20% occur only once, and about a tenth lies in the top ten. This specimen consisted of PBMCs from blood, obtained approximately 20 months after vaccination. The source is a man in his fifties or sixties who received an inactivated influenza vaccine.

This clonotype was seen only a few times. V usage is TRBV6-1 and J usage is TRBJ2-5; a weak D match, TRBD1 (8 bases). CDR3 length: 13 amino acids. Trimming shortened V by 6 bases and J by 3 bases, and 11 bases separated the two germline ends. Germline V lookup: CDR1 MNHNS, CDR2 SASEGT. CDR3 sequence (DNA): TGTGCCAGCAGAACAGGGGGGGAAGAGACCCAGTACTTC. Encoded protein: CASRTGGEETQYF.

The CDR3 sequence: CASSLSYKAEQYF. The CDR3 DNA sequence: TGTGCCAGCAGTTTATCGTACAAGGCCGAGCAGTACTTC. The J gene is TRBJ2-7, the V gene TRBV6-6; D uncertain. The germline V and J ends were trimmed by 4 bases and 6 bases, with 13 bases remaining between them. This CDR3 comprises 13 residues. The germline V gene has CDR1 MNHNY and CDR2 SVGAGI (reference sequence).

The rearrangement links TRBV20-1 to TRBJ1-2; D is unresolved. Looked up from germline, CDR1 is DFQATT and CDR2 is SNEGSKA (reference sequence). CDR3 size: 15 residues. Trimming pared 5 bases from V and 2 bases from J, leaving 18 bases between. CDR3 DNA sequence: TGCAGTGCTCCCAGCGGAGGGTTGAACAACTATGGCTACACCTTC. This gives the protein CSAPSGGLNNYGYTF.

This clonotype was seen repeatedly, ten times or more. The chain carries TRBV5-1 and TRBJ1-1; 7 bases are a match to TRBD1. After removal of 4 bases from V and 1 base from J, the junction contained 13 bases not matched to a gene. This CDR3 spans 17 amino acids. Germline-derived CDR1 and CDR2 are SGHRS and YFSETQ. CDR3 in amino acids: CASSPDRFPLQNTEAFF. The CDR3, as DNA: TGCGCCAGCAGCCCGGACAGGTTCCCCCTCCAGAACACTGAAGCTTTCTTT.

J is TRBJ2-1 and V is TRBV20-1; TRBD2 agrees at 10 bases. The CDR3 runs 14 residues. J lost 9 bases, V lost 3 bases, and 8 bases had no gene match. Germline CDR1 reads DFQATT; CDR2 reads SNEGSKA (reference sequence). The CDR3 loop reads CSASRAGGNGEQFF. The CDR3 DNA reads as TGCAGTGCTAGCCGAGCGGGGGGGAACGGTGAGCAGTTCTTC.

This clonotype appeared many times. The genes are TRBV4-3 and TRBJ1-4; no clear D gene. The length of the CDR3 is 18 residues. Trimming removed 0 bases from V and 4 bases from J, with 18 bases in between. CDR1 and CDR2 from the germline V gene are LGHNA and YSLEER. Here the CDR3 DNA reads TGCGCCAGCAGCCAAGATGTGAGGAAGCCTTTTCTTAATGAAAAACTGTTTTTT. Protein product: CASSQDVRKPFLNEKLFF.

This clonotype was seen a handful of times. This rearrangement joins TRBV2 to TRBJ1-2, with 8 bases fitting TRBD1. The germline gives CDR1 SNHLY, CDR2 FYNNEI. The CDR3 is 15 amino acids. The V gene end was trimmed by 6 bases and the J gene end by 6 bases; junction bases not matched to a gene: 12. The CDR3 is CASSAKSTGDHGYTF. CDR3 DNA: TGTGCCAGCAGCGCCAAATCGACAGGGGATCATGGCTACACCTTC.

V and J are TRBV5-1 and TRBJ2-3, with D perhaps matching TRBD2 (7 bases). The CDR3 sequence is 15 residues long. Germline V gene lookup returns CDR1 SGHRS and CDR2 YFSETQ. V was clipped by 0 bases and J by 6 bases, with 14 bases between them. CDR3 nucleotide sequence: TGCGCCAGCAGCTTGGGCCAAAGGGGGGGCGATACGCAGTATTTT. Protein product: CASSLGQRGGDTQYF. The full variable domain, its missing parts supplied by reference TRBV5-1 and TRBJ2-3, is KAGVTQTPRYLIKTRGQQVTLSCSPISGHRSVSWYQQTPGQGLQFLFEYFSETQRNKGNFPGRFSGRQFSNSRSEMNVSTLELGDSALYLCASSLGQRGGDTQYFGPGTRLTVL.

A few counts support this clonotype. This chain connects TRBV12-3 or TRBV12-4 to TRBJ2-5; 8 positions agree with TRBD2. The ends lost 5 bases at V and 6 bases at J; junction bases unmatched: 11. The CDR3 covers 15 residues. The DNA of the CDR3 is TGTGCCAGCAGTCCCGGGCGGGGGGTCGGGAAGACCCAGTACTTC. It translates to CASSPGRGVGKTQYF.